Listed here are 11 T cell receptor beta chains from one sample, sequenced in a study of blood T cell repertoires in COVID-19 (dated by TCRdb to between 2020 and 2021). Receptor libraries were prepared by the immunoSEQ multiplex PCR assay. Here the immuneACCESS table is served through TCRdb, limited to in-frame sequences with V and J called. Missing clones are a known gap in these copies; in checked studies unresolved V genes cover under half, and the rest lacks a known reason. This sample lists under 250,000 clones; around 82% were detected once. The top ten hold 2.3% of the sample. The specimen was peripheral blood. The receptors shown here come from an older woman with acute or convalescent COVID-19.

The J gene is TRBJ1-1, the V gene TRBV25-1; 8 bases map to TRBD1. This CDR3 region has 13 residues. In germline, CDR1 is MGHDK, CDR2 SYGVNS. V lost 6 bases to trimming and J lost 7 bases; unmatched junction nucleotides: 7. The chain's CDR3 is CASRDRGVGEAFF. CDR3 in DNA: TGTGCCAGCAGAGACAGGGGAGTGGGTGAAGCTTTCTTT.

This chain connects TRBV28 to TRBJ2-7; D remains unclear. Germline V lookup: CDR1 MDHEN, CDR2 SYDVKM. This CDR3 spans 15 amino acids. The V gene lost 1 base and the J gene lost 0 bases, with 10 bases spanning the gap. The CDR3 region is CASSLSGLSSYEQYF. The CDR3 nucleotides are TGTGCCAGCAGTTTATCGGGTTTAAGCTCCTACGAGCAGTACTTC.

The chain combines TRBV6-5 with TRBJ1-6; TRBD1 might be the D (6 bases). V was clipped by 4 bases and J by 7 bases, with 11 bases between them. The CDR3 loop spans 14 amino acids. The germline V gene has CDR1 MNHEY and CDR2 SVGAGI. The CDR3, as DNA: TGTGCCAGCAGTTCACAGGGATACAATTCACCCCTCCACTTT. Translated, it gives CASSSQGYNSPLHF.

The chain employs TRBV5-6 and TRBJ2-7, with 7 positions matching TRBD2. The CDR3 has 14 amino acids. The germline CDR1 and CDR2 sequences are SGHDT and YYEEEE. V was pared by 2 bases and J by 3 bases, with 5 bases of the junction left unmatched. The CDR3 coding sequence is TGTGCCAGCAGCTTCCAGACTAGCCGCTACGAGCAGTACTTC. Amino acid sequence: CASSFQTSRYEQYF.

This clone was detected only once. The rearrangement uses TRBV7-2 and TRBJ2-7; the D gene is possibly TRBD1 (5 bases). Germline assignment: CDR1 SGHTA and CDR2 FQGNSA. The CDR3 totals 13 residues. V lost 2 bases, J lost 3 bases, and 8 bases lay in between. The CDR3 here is CASSLKDNYEQYF. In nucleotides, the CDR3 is TGTGCCAGCAGCTTAAAGGACAACTACGAGCAGTACTTC.

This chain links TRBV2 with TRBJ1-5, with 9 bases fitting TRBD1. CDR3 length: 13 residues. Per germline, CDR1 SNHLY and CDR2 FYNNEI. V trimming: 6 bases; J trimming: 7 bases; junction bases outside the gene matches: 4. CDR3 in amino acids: CASRGQGGQPQHF. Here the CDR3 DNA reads TGTGCCAGCAGGGGACAGGGCGGACAGCCCCAGCATTTT.

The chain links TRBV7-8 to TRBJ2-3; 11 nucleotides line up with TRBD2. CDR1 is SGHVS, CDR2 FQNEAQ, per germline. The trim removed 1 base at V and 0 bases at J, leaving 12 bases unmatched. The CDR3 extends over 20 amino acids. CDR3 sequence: CASSLGGLAGGLPSTDTQYF. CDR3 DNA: TGTGCCAGCAGCTTAGGTGGCCTAGCGGGGGGACTTCCTAGCACAGATACGCAGTATTTT.

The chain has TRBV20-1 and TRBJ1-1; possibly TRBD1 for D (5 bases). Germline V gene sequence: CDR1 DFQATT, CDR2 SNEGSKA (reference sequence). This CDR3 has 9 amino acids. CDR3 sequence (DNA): TGCAAACCGGGGGCTGAAGCTTTCTTT. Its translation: CKPGAEAFF.

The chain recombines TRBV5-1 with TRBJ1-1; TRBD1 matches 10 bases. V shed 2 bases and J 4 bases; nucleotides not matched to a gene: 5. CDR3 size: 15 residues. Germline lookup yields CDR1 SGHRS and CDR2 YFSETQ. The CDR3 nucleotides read TGCGCCAGCAGCTTTACGGGACAGGGGTTCACTGAAGCTTTCTTT. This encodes CASSFTGQGFTEAFF.

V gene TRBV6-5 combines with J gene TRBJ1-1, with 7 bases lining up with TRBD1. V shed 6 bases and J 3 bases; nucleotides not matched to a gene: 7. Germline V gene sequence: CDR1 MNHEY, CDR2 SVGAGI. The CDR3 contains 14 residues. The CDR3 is CASRVYRGYTEAFF. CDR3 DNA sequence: TGTGCCAGCAGGGTTTACAGGGGATACACTGAAGCTTTCTTT.

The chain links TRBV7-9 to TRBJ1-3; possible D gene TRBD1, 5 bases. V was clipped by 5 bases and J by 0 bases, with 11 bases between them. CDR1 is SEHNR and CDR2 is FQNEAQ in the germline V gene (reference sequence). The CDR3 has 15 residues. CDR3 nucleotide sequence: TGTGCCAGCAGCCCTTTGACAGTCTCTGGAAACACCATATATTTT. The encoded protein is CASSPLTVSGNTIYF. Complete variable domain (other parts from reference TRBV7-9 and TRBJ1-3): DTGVSQNPRHKITKRGQNVTFRCDPISEHNRLYWYRQTLGQGPEFLTYFQNEAQLEKSRLLSDRFSAERPKGSFSTLEIQRTEQGDSAMYLCASSPLTVSGNTIYFGEGSWLTVV.